The clone carrying this T cell receptor beta chain showed up just once. Germline is not matched at one junction end, which may reflect a read error. The sample comes from a study of blood T cell repertoires in COVID-19. Profiling relied on immunoSEQ multiplex PCR, and the TCRdb table lists in-frame clones only, not all of them. The sample records about 140,000 clones, 75% to 85% being singletons. The CDR3 runs 17 residues. The germline CDR1 and CDR2 sequences are LNHDA and SQIVND (reference sequence). The chain joins TRBV19 to TRBJ1-6; weak D call: TRBD1 (5 bases). The sequence came from a man aged 55 to 70 with active or convalescent COVID-19. Specimen: peripheral blood. CDR3 DNA sequence: TGTGCCAATAGTATCCGGCCGGACCGCGGGGGTAATTCACCCCTCCACTTT. Translated: CANSIRPDRGGNSPLHF.